This is a list of T cell receptor beta chains from one sample in a study of blood T cell repertoires in COVID-19. The protocol was immunoSEQ multiplex PCR, while the TCRdb copy is restricted to in-frame clones and leaves out a portion. The table shows 9,000 to 15,000 clones, with around 82% occurring only once. The specimen sequenced was peripheral blood. These receptor sequences come from a human donor in a cohort sampled during active COVID-19. Each CDR3 is given with its conserved first and last residue. The D gene is left open where the match is weak. A clone size is listed for some rows: how often the clone was seen (once, few, many), or a class if it is expanded.

D gene	V gene	clone size	J gene	CDR3 protein	CDR3 DNA
TRBD1	TRBV3-1/TRBV3-2	once	TRBJ1-5	CASSQGQGWSNQPQHF	TGTGCCAGCAGCCAAGGACAGGGCTGGAGCAATCAGCCCCAGCATTTT
-	TRBV7-2	-	TRBJ1-1	CASSLGAFTEAFF	TGTGCCAGCAGCTTAGGGGCCTTCACTGAAGCTTTCTTT
-	TRBV5-6	few	TRBJ1-1	CASSLTGGANTEAFF	TGTGCCAGCAGCTTGACCGGGGGAGCGAACACTGAAGCTTTCTTT
-	TRBV6-5	-	TRBJ2-5	CAGSDSPQETQYF	TGTGCCGGCTCGGACAGCCCCCAAGAGACCCAGTACTTC
TRBD1	TRBV6-5	few	TRBJ2-4	CASSSGTGTNIQYF	TGTGCCAGCAGTTCCGGGACAGGGACAAACATTCAGTACTTC
-	TRBV2	-	TRBJ1-5	CASSEGQEGYSNQPQHF	TGTGCCAGCAGTGAAGGACAGGAAGGGTATAGCAATCAGCCCCAGCATTTT
-	TRBV21-1	-	TRBJ2-7	CASSKGPGVYEQYF	TGTGCCAGCAGCAAAGGGCCAGGGGTGTACGAGCAGTACTTC
TRBD1	TRBV19	-	TRBJ1-6	CASSSPQGANSPLHF	TGTGCCAGTAGTTCCCCGCAGGGGGCGAATTCACCCCTCCACTTT
-	TRBV7-7	-	TRBJ2-5	CASSLVEQETQYF	TGTGCTAGCAGCTTAGTCGAGCAAGAGACCCAGTACTTC
-	TRBV9	-	TRBJ2-7	CASSFGSSPHEQYF	TGTGCCAGCAGCTTCGGGTCTTCACCCCACGAGCAGTACTTC
TRBD1	TRBV5-4	-	TRBJ2-3	CASSQGQGADTQYF	TGTGCCAGCAGCCAAGGACAGGGAGCAGATACGCAGTATTTT
TRBD2	TRBV7-2	-	TRBJ2-2	CASGAGGHITGELFF	TGTGCCAGCGGAGCGGGGGGCCATATCACCGGGGAGCTGTTTTTT
-	TRBV5-1	-	TRBJ2-1	CASSLPAGGDDEQFF	TGCGCCAGCAGCCTCCCCGCGGGCGGGGACGATGAGCAGTTCTTC
TRBD1	TRBV24-1	-	TRBJ2-5	CATSDTRTGGETQYF	TGTGCCACCAGTGACACCCGGACAGGCGGGGAGACCCAGTACTTC
TRBD1	TRBV5-1	once	TRBJ1-1	CASSRDREYLPEAFF	TGCGCCAGCAGCCGGGACAGGGAGTATTTGCCTGAAGCTTTCTTT
-	TRBV19	-	TRBJ1-5	CASSMGLISNQPQHF	TGTGCCAGTAGTATGGGGCTAATTAGCAATCAGCCCCAGCATTTT
-	TRBV7-2	-	TRBJ2-7	CASRENRLYEQYF	TGTGCCAGCAGGGAGAACAGGCTCTACGAGCAGTACTTC
TRBD2	TRBV3-1/TRBV3-2	-	TRBJ2-7	CASSQRGSSYEQYF	TGTGCCAGCAGCCAGCGGGGGAGCTCCTACGAGCAGTACTTC
-	TRBV5-6	-	TRBJ2-1	CASSLYRVNNEQFF	TGTGCCAGCAGCCTCTACCGAGTCAACAATGAGCAGTTCTTC
-	TRBV7-6	-	TRBJ1-1	CASSRQSYTEAFF	TGTGCCAGCAGCCGACAATCGTACACTGAAGCTTTCTTT
-	TRBV28	-	TRBJ2-1	CASSLEGAHWSSYNEQFF	TGTGCCAGCAGTTTAGAAGGGGCCCATTGGAGCTCCTACAATGAGCAGTTCTTC
TRBD1	TRBV19	-	TRBJ2-2	CASSTPPGTGPSSQLFF	TGTGCCAGTAGTACGCCTCCCGGGACAGGGCCCTCTTCTCAGCTGTTTTTT
-	TRBV2	medium-sized	TRBJ2-5	CASSGSTGQETQYF	TGTGCCAGCAGTGGGTCGACAGGACAAGAGACCCAGTACTTC
TRBD1	TRBV18	-	TRBJ2-3	CASSLSAQGADTQYF	TGTGCCAGCTCACTTTCGGCACAGGGGGCCGATACGCAGTATTTT
TRBD1	TRBV29-1	-	TRBJ2-5	CSVEGPPGGQGQETQYF	TGCAGCGTTGAAGGTCCCCCGGGGGGACAGGGGCAAGAGACCCAGTACTTC
-	TRBV29-1	-	TRBJ1-2	CSAYSSSNYGYTF	TGCAGCGCTTACAGCTCCTCTAACTATGGCTACACCTTC
TRBD2	TRBV14	-	TRBJ2-3	CASSLKPGLATDTQYF	TGTGCCAGCAGCCTTAAACCGGGACTAGCGACAGATACGCAGTATTTT
-	TRBV12-3/TRBV12-4	-	TRBJ1-1	CASRSTVNTEAFF	TGTGCCAGCAGGTCTACAGTGAACACTGAAGCTTTCTTT
-	TRBV6-2/TRBV6-3	-	TRBJ2-1	CASSGGEQFF	TGTGCCAGCAGTGGGGGGGAGCAGTTCTTC
TRBD2	TRBV4-1	-	TRBJ2-1	CASSLRLAGGYNEQFF	TGCGCCAGCAGCCTCCGACTAGCGGGGGGCTACAATGAGCAGTTCTTC
-	TRBV2	few	TRBJ1-1	CASRPLDGFNTEAFF	TGTGCCAGCAGGCCTCTAGATGGGTTTAACACTGAAGCTTTCTTT
-	TRBV5-5	-	TRBJ2-3	CASSLVPVADTQYF	TGTGCCAGCAGCTTGGTGCCAGTGGCAGATACGCAGTATTTT
-	TRBV7-3	-	TRBJ1-1	CASSVGSYTEAFF	TGTGCCAGCAGCGTTGGTAGTTACACTGAAGCTTTCTTT
TRBD2	TRBV9	-	TRBJ2-3	CASSAVAGGTDTQYF	TGTGCCAGCAGCGCTGTAGCGGGGGGCACAGATACGCAGTATTTT
-	TRBV27	-	TRBJ1-2	CASSFRNSNYGYTF	TGTGCCAGCAGTTTCAGAAATTCTAACTATGGCTACACCTTC
TRBD2	TRBV5-1	-	TRBJ2-3	CASSFSGGADTQYF	TGCGCCAGCAGCTTTAGCGGGGGGGCAGATACGCAGTATTTT
-	TRBV3-1/TRBV3-2	-	TRBJ1-1	CASSQVIGRVEAFF	TGTGCCAGCAGCCAAGTAATAGGGAGGGTAGAGGCTTTCTTT
-	TRBV6-5	-	TRBJ1-5	CASSTGVLSNQPQHF	TGTGCCAGCAGTACGGGAGTCCTTAGCAATCAGCCCCAGCATTTT
TRBD1	TRBV7-3	-	TRBJ2-1	CASSITGAVGGNEQFF	TGTGCCAGCAGCATTACAGGGGCCGTTGGTGGCAATGAGCAGTTCTTC
-	TRBV28	-	TRBJ2-6	CASSFNSGANVLTF	TGTGCCAGCAGTTTTAACTCTGGGGCCAACGTCCTGACTTTC
-	TRBV7-2	-	TRBJ2-3	CASSPSGTPSDTQYF	TGTGCCAGCAGCCCCTCAGGGACTCCCTCCGATACGCAGTATTTT
-	TRBV6-5	once	TRBJ1-2	CASNRRGYGYTF	TGTGCCAGCAACCGCCGGGGCTATGGCTACACCTTC
TRBD1	TRBV11-2	-	TRBJ1-1	CASSSLYRGDTEAFF	TGTGCCAGCAGCTCCCTCTACAGGGGTGACACTGAAGCTTTCTTT
TRBD1	TRBV3-1/TRBV3-2	-	TRBJ2-1	CASSQEWTGGGNEQFF	TGTGCCAGCAGCCAAGAGTGGACAGGGGGAGGAAATGAGCAGTTCTTC
-	TRBV4-3	few	TRBJ1-1	CASSQDLARVTEAFF	TGCGCCAGCAGCCAAGATCTAGCGAGGGTCACTGAAGCTTTCTTT
TRBD1	TRBV28	-	TRBJ1-1	CASSLQGGTEAFF	TGTGCCAGCAGTTTACAGGGGGGCACTGAAGCTTTCTTT
-	TRBV7-2	-	TRBJ2-1	CASSPGAGSSYNEQFF	TGTGCCAGCAGCCCAGGCGCGGGGAGCTCCTACAATGAGCAGTTCTTC
TRBD1	TRBV6-1	once	TRBJ1-1	CASSEAGYRGRGYTEAFF	TGTGCCAGCAGTGAAGCCGGGTACAGGGGCAGGGGTTACACTGAAGCTTTCTTT